A selection of T cell receptor beta chains follows, all from one sample in a study of shared clonotypes between healthy human individuals. Assay: immunoSEQ multiplex PCR; the TCRdb copy retains only in-frame clones and omits some. The table lists 2 million to 3 million clones, roughly nine tenths of them singletons, with around 0.14% in the top ten. Material for sequencing was naive CD4+ T cells sorted from blood. All receptors come from a man aged 18 to 29 in good health. Both conserved end residues are part of each CDR3. A D gene is named only where the DNA matches it firmly.

d_gene,len,v_gene,j_gene,CDR3aa
NA,14,TRBV6-5,TRBJ2-7,CASSRDPYSYEQYF
NA,14,TRBV5-6,TRBJ1-5,CASSLWGLHQPQHF
NA,17,TRBV11-2,TRBJ2-1,CASSFPRVRAGANEQFF
NA,13,TRBV6-5,TRBJ2-5,CASSYVRGETQYF
TRBD1,15,TRBV5-8,TRBJ2-5,CASSLAGTGGKTQYF
NA,13,TRBV5-6,TRBJ1-4,CASSPGRHEKLFF
NA,10,TRBV2,TRBJ1-4,CASKNEKLFF
TRBD2,18,TRBV11-2,TRBJ2-1,CASTPGLAGKSSYNEQFF
NA,12,TRBV25-1,TRBJ2-5,CADYPLCETQYF
NA,13,TRBV5-4,TRBJ2-5,CASSPTGEETQYF
NA,13,TRBV30,TRBJ2-5,CAWSVHDAETQYF
NA,14,TRBV18,TRBJ1-3,CASSDSNSGNTIYF
NA,14,TRBV9,TRBJ1-2,CASSVSQGLGGYTF
NA,13,TRBV11-2,TRBJ2-3,CASSLGYQDTQYF
NA,15,TRBV6-5,TRBJ2-2,CASSYQPRGTGELFF
TRBD1,15,TRBV30,NA,CAWSVGTGGPYEQYF
TRBD2,17,TRBV9,TRBJ2-2,CASSVRSGSGTAGELFF
NA,11,TRBV28,TRBJ1-1,CASKEPTEAFF
NA,15,TRBV5-1,TRBJ2-6,CASSIQGGGANVLTF
NA,13,TRBV10-3,TRBJ1-1,CAISESMNTEAFF
NA,15,TRBV5-1,TRBJ2-7,CASSLDAFPAYEQYF
NA,15,TRBV4-3,TRBJ2-7,CASSQEGGQSYEQYF
TRBD1,13,TRBV6-5,TRBJ1-1,CASRQGSATEAFF
NA,13,TRBV19,TRBJ2-2,CASSLGVGGELFF
NA,11,TRBV19,TRBJ1-1,CASRQNTEAFF
TRBD1,19,TRBV18,TRBJ2-6,CASSPLTGTVLSGANVLTF
NA,13,TRBV2,TRBJ2-3,CASMTRESDTQYF
TRBD2,16,TRBV7-9,TRBJ2-7,CASSSGSGRARAEQYF
NA,13,TRBV6-5,TRBJ2-7,CASSSPGTYEQYF
TRBD1,16,TRBV7-9,TRBJ1-3,CASSFLQGARGNTIYF
TRBD1,15,TRBV29-1,TRBJ1-1,CSVVARGGPYTEAFF
NA,12,TRBV6-1,TRBJ1-1,CASRALNTEAFF
NA,14,TRBV9,TRBJ1-1,CASSPYGTATEAFF
NA,14,TRBV2,TRBJ2-3,CASSEFLSTDTQYF
NA,15,TRBV6-5,TRBJ1-5,CASSYSANSNQPQHF
NA,18,TRBV7-9,TRBJ2-2,CASSSVRPGARDTGELFF
NA,13,TRBV5-1,TRBJ2-3,CASSSGGTDTQYF
NA,13,TRBV7-2,TRBJ2-3,CASSFFTGDTQYF
TRBD2,15,TRBV5-1,TRBJ2-3,CASRRAGGSTDTQYF
NA,14,TRBV7-3,TRBJ2-2,CASSPQGWTGELFF
TRBD2,16,TRBV4-1,TRBJ2-7,CASSQDLAGASREQYF
NA,15,TRBV5-6,TRBJ2-3,CASSRAGTSTDTQYF
TRBD2,16,TRBV7-3,TRBJ2-3,CASSNTGTSGLDTQYF
NA,13,TRBV7-2,TRBJ2-5,CASSLEREETQYF
NA,15,TRBV6-5,TRBJ1-1,CASSYSSGARTEAFF
NA,14,TRBV10-3,TRBJ1-1,CAISLRDSRGEAFF
NA,15,TRBV27,TRBJ1-5,CASSLLGDSNQPQHF
NA,15,TRBV2,TRBJ2-1,CASSSGTGSYNEQFF
TRBD2,17,TRBV5-1,TRBJ2-5,CASSPSGLAGVGETQYF
TRBD1,16,TRBV19,TRBJ1-3,CASKTIPDRAGNTIYF
TRBD1,14,TRBV25-1,TRBJ2-6,CASSEDRGTNVLTF
NA,16,TRBV19,TRBJ2-1,CASSLGGGSSYNEQFF
NA,15,TRBV25-1,TRBJ1-2,CASSELYRLLHGYTF
NA,15,TRBV2,TRBJ2-3,CASSDVYTLTDTQYF
NA,15,TRBV6-1,TRBJ1-1,CASSGGGLGNTEAFF
TRBD1,14,TRBV11-2,TRBJ1-6,CATRWTGENSPLHF
TRBD2,16,TRBV11-2,TRBJ2-3,CASAMTSGGSTDTQYF